The clone carrying this T cell receptor beta chain was found many times. The sample comes from a study of neurological immune-mediated disorders. TCRdb re-called the 5' RACE reads through MiXCR, storing one row per CDR3 protein. The data contain roughly 100,000 distinct CDR3 sequences, 3% to 4% of them seen just once; the ten biggest clones take up around 6%. This CDR3 contains 14 residues. V was clipped by 3 bases and J by 5 bases; unmatched bases: 5. Germline V CDR1 and CDR2: LGHDT, YNNKEL (reference sequence). This receptor was obtained from a woman between 18 and 29 years old with multiple sclerosis. Sequenced input: PBMCs. The rearrangement links TRBV3-1 to TRBJ1-1, with 8 bases matching TRBD1. Here the CDR3 reads CASSQFDRGTEAFF. CDR3 nucleotide sequence: TGTGCCAGCAGCCAGTTCGACAGGGGTACTGAAGCTTTCTTT.